Listed below are T cell receptor beta chains from one sample, sequenced in a study of T-cell reconstitution after alpha-beta-depleted transplantation in children. TCRdb reprocessed the PCR reads via MiXCR and lists one record per CDR3 protein. The sample contains 95,000 to 150,000 distinct CDR3 sequences, 23% of which appear only once. The material was PBMCs, mostly from graft donor cells, obtained 180 days after TCRalphabeta/CD19-depleted stem cell transplant. The receptors come from a male patient aged 2 to 9 who had a stem cell transplant for chronic granulomatous disease, so the T cells may come from the graft donor. CDR3s include the opening cysteine and the closing phenylalanine or tryptophan. D genes are given only for firm matches. Clone size appears in some rows only: once, few, many, or a class for an expanded clone.

CASSSVTGANVLTF TGTGCCAGCAGTTCAGTTACTGGGGCCAACGTCCTGACTTTC NA 14 NA TRBJ2-6 TRBV12-3/TRBV12-4
CASSQDWGLSYGYTF TGTGCCAGCAGCCAAGATTGGGGGCTTTCCTATGGCTACACCTTC NA 15 few TRBJ1-2 TRBV4-2
CSAISRRGTDTQYF TGCAGCGCCATTAGCCGACGAGGCACAGATACGCAGTATTTT NA 14 many TRBJ2-3 TRBV29-1
CASSFLAGAPDTQYF TGTGCCAGCAGTTTCCTAGCGGGAGCCCCAGATACGCAGTATTTT TRBD2 15 NA TRBJ2-3 TRBV12-3/TRBV12-4
CASSLGWGGEQYF TGTGCCAGCAGTTTAGGCTGGGGGGGAGAGCAGTACTTC TRBD2 13 NA TRBJ2-7 TRBV12-3/TRBV12-4
CASSPRGLGDRGGEQYF TGTGCCAGCAGCCCAAGGGGGTTAGGGGACAGGGGTGGCGAGCAGTACTTC TRBD1 17 NA TRBJ2-7 TRBV9
CASSSTVRSPLHF TGTGCCAGCAGTTCGACAGTCCGGTCACCCCTCCACTTT NA 13 many TRBJ1-6 TRBV12-3/TRBV12-4
CASSPPGLQETQYF TGTGCCAGCAGCCCCCCGGGTCTACAAGAGACCCAGTACTTC NA 14 many TRBJ2-5 TRBV9
CASSFMGSQYF TGTGCCAGCAGTTTTATGGGGAGTCAGTACTTC NA 11 NA TRBJ2-7 TRBV12-3/TRBV12-4
CASSEAGIPGNTIYF TGTGCCAGCAGTGAAGCGGGAATCCCTGGAAACACCATATATTTT NA 15 NA TRBJ1-3 TRBV6-1
CASSPSIFRDRKKPRSRKTQYF TGTGCCAGCAGCCCATCTATCTTCCGGGACAGGAAAAAACCCAGGTCGCGAAAGACCCAGTACTTC TRBD1 22 many TRBJ2-5 TRBV13
CSAAPVEGRLETQYF TGCAGTGCAGCCCCCGTCGAGGGAAGGCTGGAGACCCAGTACTTC NA 15 NA TRBJ2-5 TRBV20-1